The entry below gives a single T cell receptor (beta chain) sequence along with its context. Its antigen is unknown. The method was immunoSEQ multiplex PCR; TCRdb's version includes in-frame clones alone and lacks a portion of them. The sample records tens of thousands of clones, about 83% being singletons. This entry belongs to a study of OX40 agonist ivuxolimab in advanced cancers. Looking at the study overall: All patients had ivuxolimab intravenously every 2 weeks at 0.01 to 10 mg/kg.

V was shortened by 0 bases and J by 5 bases, with 10 bases between the two germline ends. The germline V gene has CDR1 MRHNA and CDR2 SNTAGT. The CDR3 is 15 amino acids. Study observations and caveats: Specificity for antigen went undetermined in the expanded peripheral T cells.

The input for sequencing was CD4+ or CD8+ T cells sorted from blood, taken in a trial of the OX40 agonist ivuxolimab. This chain uses TRBV6-4 with TRBJ2-2; D gene ambiguous. The TCR sequence derives from an adult with an advanced solid tumor such as melanoma, head and neck, liver or kidney cancer. CDR3 sequence (DNA): TGTGCCAGCAGTGACTCAATAGGGCAGACCGGGGAGCTGTTTTTT. This gives the protein CASSDSIGQTGELFF.